This T cell receptor beta chain derives from a study of T-cell reconstitution after alpha-beta-depleted transplantation in children. The study's findings and limits: T-cell counts and diversity at one year following transplant were attributed mainly to newly produced T cells. Some patients' high day-60 TCRbeta diversity was attributed to recipient cells surviving conditioning. As was reported, about two months after transplant, alpha-beta T cells came from several hundred expanded graft clones.

The CDR3 extends over 14 amino acids. Germline CDR1 reads SEHNR; CDR2 reads FQNEAQ (reference sequence). The junction had 3 bases not matched to a gene; V was cut back by 1 base and J by 6 bases. In this sample, this clonotype turned up a few times. Its antigen is currently unknown. The TCRbeta library incorporated unique molecular identifiers. TCRdb independently ran MiXCR on the PCR reads; one entry per CDR3 protein. The sample has about 1,000,000 distinct CDR3 sequences, roughly 29% seen once. The sequencing here drew on PBMCs, mostly from graft donor cells, taken 360 days after TCRalphabeta/CD19-depleted stem cell transplant. The receptor was isolated from a boy under three years old who had a stem cell transplant for SCID, so the T cells may come from the graft donor. The chain recombines TRBV7-9 with TRBJ2-4, with 7 bases that match TRBD1. The chain's CDR3 is CASSLGQGPNIQYF. CDR3 bases: TGTGCCAGCAGCTTAGGACAGGGACCAAACATTCAGTACTTC.